Given below is one T cell receptor beta chain in context. This record comes from a study of blood T cell repertoires in COVID-19. Study-wide context: Samples taken during acute and convalescent COVID-19 were collected in the United States, Italy and Spain. PBMCs, B-cell-depleted T cells, or T cells provided the cDNA or gDNA that made up the material.

The protocol was immunoSEQ multiplex PCR, while the TCRdb copy is restricted to in-frame clones and leaves out a portion. The data show roughly 320,000 clones, with roughly 85% seen just once and roughly 7% held by the top ten. This CDR3 region has 17 residues. V lost 1 base and J lost 0, with 13 bases in between. From germline, CDR1 is PRHDT and CDR2 FYEKMQ (reference sequence). The TCR sequence derives from a human donor in a cohort sampled during active COVID-19. The V and J genes are TRBV13 and TRBJ1-5; D not certain. Sequenced material: peripheral blood. CDR3 residues: CASSLVSTQNSNQPQHF. For the CDR3, the DNA is TGTGCCAGCAGCTTAGTTTCGACACAAAATAGCAATCAGCCCCAGCATTTT.